What follows is one TCR beta chain and its context. Its antigen remains unknown. This record comes from a study of T cell responses to AZD1222 COVID-19 vaccine. Study outcomes and limitations: Reportedly, nearly half of unique spike TCRs recognized epitopes outside B.1.351/B.1.1.7 mutations. Only 5 or 6 people who got AZD1222 tested seropositive at baseline.

Measured with immunoSEQ multiplex PCR; TCRdb has only the in-frame clones, and not every one. In the table there are around 160,000 clones, 85% to 90% of which are singletons. Sequenced here: peripheral blood, sampled on day 0 of AZD1222 vaccination. The receptor was isolated from an adult in good health.

The CDR3 DNA follows: TGTGCCAGCCAGGGGGTGGCTGAAGCTTTCTTT. Encoded protein: CASQGVAEAFF. This sequence joins TRBV6-5 and TRBJ1-1, with 7 positions matching TRBD1. The CDR3 has 11 amino acids. V was clipped by 8 bases and J by 6 bases; unmatched bases: 3. The germline gives CDR1 MNHEY, CDR2 SVGAGI.